This entry lists 8 T cell receptor beta chains sequenced from one sample in a study of radiotherapy plus CTLA-4 blockade in lung cancer. Some clones are missing from TCRdb's copy, which holds only in-frame ones; the method was immunoSEQ multiplex PCR. Of 60,000 to 70,000 clones listed, roughly four fifths are singletons. This sample comprised peripheral blood, obtained from a patient treated with radiotherapy plus ipilimumab. The receptors shown here come from a human donor with non-small cell lung cancer who had a partial response to radiotherapy plus ipilimumab.

The chain uses TRBV18 and TRBJ1-2; no definite D call. V lost 0 bases to trimming and J lost 5 bases, with 7 bases between them. Germline assignment: CDR1 KGHSH and CDR2 LQKENI. This CDR3 region has 13 residues. The DNA for the CDR3 is TGTGCCAGCTCACCACCCCAGGCTTATGGCTACACCTTC. It specifies CASSPPQAYGYTF.

The V and J genes are TRBV7-6 and TRBJ2-1; 10 nucleotides agree with TRBD1. V was pared by 5 bases and J by 6 bases, with 4 bases of the junction left unmatched. Germline loops: CDR1 SGHVS, CDR2 FNYEAQ. This CDR3 has 14 amino acids. CDR3 sequence: CASSRRDRGNEQFF. The DNA of the CDR3 is TGTGCCAGCAGCCGCCGGGACAGGGGCAATGAGCAGTTCTTC.

The chain combines TRBV7-8 with TRBJ2-7; 10 bases fit TRBD2. The CDR3 contains 15 residues. The J segment lost 3 bases and the V segment lost 3 bases, leaving 5 bases of the junction unmatched. Germline-derived CDR1 and CDR2 are SGHVS and FQNEAQ. CDR3 in DNA: TGTGCCAGCAGCTTTAGCGGGAGGACCCTCTACGAGCAGTACTTC. Residues: CASSFSGRTLYEQYF.

This chain links TRBV5-4 with TRBJ2-7, with D maybe TRBD2 (6 bases). The length of the CDR3 is 15 residues. V was trimmed by 3 bases and J by 0 bases, leaving 13 bases between them. Germline V gene data show CDR1 as SGHNT and CDR2 as YYREEE (reference sequence). The CDR3 spells CASSSPAGSSYEQYF. The CDR3 DNA reads as TGTGCCAGCAGCTCACCAGCGGGTTCCTCCTACGAGCAGTACTTC.

The rearrangement joins TRBV5-6 to TRBJ2-5, with 14 bases fitting TRBD2. The CDR3 contains 16 residues. V shed 0 bases and J 5 bases; nucleotides not matched to a gene: 3. Germline V gene sequence: CDR1 SGHDT, CDR2 YYEEEE. Written as DNA, the CDR3 is TGTGCCAGCAGCTTGGGACTAGCGGGAGGGCCGGAGACCCAGTACTTC. It translates to CASSLGLAGGPETQYF. Based on the CDR3 plus reference TRBV5-6 and TRBJ2-5, the full variable domain is DAGVTQSPTHLIKTRGQQVTLRCSPKSGHDTVSWYQQALGQGPQFIFQYYEEEERQRGNFPDRFSGHQFPNYSSELNVNALLLGDSALYLCASSLGLAGGPETQYFGPGTRLLVL.

The chain uses TRBV25-1 and TRBJ2-7; 7 bases agree with TRBD1. V was pared by 4 bases and J by 2 bases, with 8 bases of the junction left unmatched. Germline values: CDR1 MGHDK, CDR2 SYGVNS. This CDR3 comprises 15 residues. The CDR3 protein is CASSVSGTVAYEQYF. The CDR3 DNA sequence: TGTGCCAGCAGTGTTTCCGGGACAGTGGCCTACGAGCAGTACTTC.

This chain joins TRBV6-1 and TRBJ1-4; D ambiguous. The germline V gene has CDR1 MNHNS and CDR2 SASEGT. This CDR3 spans 15 amino acids. The ends were cut back, 5 bases at V and 5 bases at J, with 15 bases in the middle. CDR3 sequence reads: CASSSPGVPNEKLFF. CDR3 coding DNA: TGTGCCAGCAGTTCCCCGGGAGTTCCCAATGAAAAACTGTTTTTT.

The table lists this clone with a few counts. The rearrangement uses TRBV5-6 and TRBJ1-4; D is possibly TRBD1 (6 bases). This CDR3 has 16 residues. The V end was cut by 3 bases, the J end by 5 bases, with 17 bases between. Germline assignment: CDR1 SGHDT and CDR2 YYEEEE. This CDR3 reads CASSWEGVGFNEKLFF. In nucleotides, the CDR3 is TGTGCCAGCAGCTGGGAGGGGGTAGGATTCAATGAAAAACTGTTTTTT. Looking up the rest from reference TRBV5-6 and TRBJ1-4 gives the full variable domain: DAGVTQSPTHLIKTRGQQVTLRCSPKSGHDTVSWYQQALGQGPQFIFQYYEEEERQRGNFPDRFSGHQFPNYSSELNVNALLLGDSALYLCASSWEGVGFNEKLFFGSGTQLSVL.